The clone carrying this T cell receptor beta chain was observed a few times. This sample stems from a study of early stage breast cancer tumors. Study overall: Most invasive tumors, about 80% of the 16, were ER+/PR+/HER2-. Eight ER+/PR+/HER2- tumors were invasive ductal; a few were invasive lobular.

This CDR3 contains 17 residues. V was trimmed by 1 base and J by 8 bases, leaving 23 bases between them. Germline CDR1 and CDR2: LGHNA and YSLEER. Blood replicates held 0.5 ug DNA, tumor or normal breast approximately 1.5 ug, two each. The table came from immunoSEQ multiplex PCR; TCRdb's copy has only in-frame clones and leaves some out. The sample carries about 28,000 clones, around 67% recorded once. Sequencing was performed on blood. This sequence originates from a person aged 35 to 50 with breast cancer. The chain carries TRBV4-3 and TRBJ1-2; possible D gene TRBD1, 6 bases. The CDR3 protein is CASSQVEVAGASSGYTF. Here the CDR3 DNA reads TGCGCCAGCAGCCAAGTTGAGGTGGCAGGGGCTTCCAGCGGCTACACCTTC.